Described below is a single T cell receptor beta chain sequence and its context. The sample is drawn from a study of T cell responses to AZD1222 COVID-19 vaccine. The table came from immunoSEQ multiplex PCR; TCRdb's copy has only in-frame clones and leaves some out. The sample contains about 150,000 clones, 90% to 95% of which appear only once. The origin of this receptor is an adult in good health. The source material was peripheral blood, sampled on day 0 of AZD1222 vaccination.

CDR3 protein: CASSQGGGTEAFF. CDR3 nucleotides: TGTGCCAGCAGCCAAGGGGGTGGGACTGAAGCTTTCTTT. The rearrangement joins TRBV7-3 to TRBJ1-1, with D tentatively TRBD1 (6 bases). This CDR3 has 13 amino acids. Per the germline V gene, CDR1 is SGHTA and CDR2 is FQGTGA. V lost 5 bases and J 5 bases, leaving 12 bases between the germline ends.